Below, 22 T cell receptor beta chains from the same sample are listed, as sequenced in a study of OX40 agonist ivuxolimab in advanced cancers. Assay used: immunoSEQ multiplex PCR; TCRdb lists only in-frame clones, some missing. The sample holds more than 60,000 clones; approximately 87% are singletons and the top ten take roughly 4.2%. Specimen: CD4+ or CD8+ T cells sorted from blood, collected in a trial of the OX40 agonist ivuxolimab. These receptor sequences come from an adult with an advanced solid tumor such as melanoma, head and neck, liver or kidney cancer.

This clone has just one count. The CDR3 loop reads CASSPSRTGTGDTQYF. The CDR3 DNA reads TGTGCCAGCAGCCCATCCAGGACAGGGACGGGAGATACGCAGTATTTT. The V gene is TRBV7-2, the J gene TRBJ2-3, with 8 positions matching TRBD1. From germline, CDR1 is SGHTA and CDR2 FQGNSA. J lost 5 bases, V lost 5 bases, and 12 bases had no gene match. The CDR3 has 16 residues. Based on the CDR3 plus reference TRBV7-2 and TRBJ2-3, the full variable domain is GAGVSQSPSNKVTEKGKDVELRCDPISGHTALYWYRQSLGQGLEFLIYFQGNSAPDKSGLPSDRFSAERTGGSVSTLTIQRTQQEDSAVYLCASSPSRTGTGDTQYFGPGTRLTVL.

The rearrangement joins TRBV11-2 to TRBJ2-1; D perhaps matches TRBD2 (5 bases). The CDR3 totals 14 residues. Germline-derived CDR1 and CDR2 are SGHAT and FQNNGV. Trimming took 3 bases from V and 3 from J, leaving 9 bases between them. The DNA of the CDR3 is TGTGCCAGCAGCTTCCGGGGTGACTACAATGAGCAGTTCTTC. It yields the protein CASSFRGDYNEQFF.

This clone has just a few counts. The V and J genes are TRBV6-5 and TRBJ1-3; D gene ambiguous. Trimming cost V 6 bases and J 3 bases, with 12 bases left between them. The germline gives CDR1 MNHEY, CDR2 SVGAGI. The CDR3 loop spans 14 amino acids. CDR3 region: CASRTLGLGNTIYF. The CDR3 nucleotides are TGTGCCAGCAGAACCTTGGGCCTTGGAAACACCATATATTTT.

V is TRBV4-1 and J is TRBJ1-2; tentatively, D is TRBD1 (5 bases). This CDR3 has 14 residues. V lost 0 bases and J lost 13, with 18 bases in between. Germline V gene data show CDR1 as MGHRA and CDR2 as YSYEKL. The DNA of the CDR3 is TGCGCCAGCAGCCAAGATATGGCAGGGCCCTGGAGCACCTTC. It specifies CASSQDMAGPWSTF.

The V and J genes are TRBV2 and TRBJ2-1; the D gene is possibly TRBD1 (6 bases). The CDR3 totals 15 residues. The V gene lost 6 bases and the J gene lost 5 bases, with 17 bases spanning the gap. The V gene's germline CDR1 is SNHLY and CDR2 FYNNEI. The CDR3 sequence: CASSTTGTQNNEQFF. The DNA of the CDR3 is TGTGCCAGCAGCACAACCGGGACACAAAACAATGAGCAGTTCTTC.

This chain joins TRBV28 and TRBJ1-3; D not certain. Germline CDR1 MDHEN, CDR2 SYDVKM. The CDR3 is made up of 16 amino acids. Trimming left V 6 bases short and J 0 bases short, with 15 bases between. CDR3 in DNA: TGTGCCAGCAGCCCCCCTCGAGGGCGCTCTGGAAACACCATATATTTT. Translating it yields CASSPPRGRSGNTIYF.

This chain connects TRBV5-1 to TRBJ2-5, with D unresolved. The ends were cut back, 0 bases at V and 1 base at J, with 7 bases in the middle. From germline, CDR1 is SGHRS and CDR2 YFSETQ. CDR3 length: 14 amino acids. The CDR3, as DNA: TGCGCCAGCAGCTTGGGCAGCCTCCAAGAGACCCAGTACTTC. As protein: CASSLGSLQETQYF.

The V call is TRBV11-2, the J call TRBJ1-4; 7 bases fit TRBD1. With 1 base clipped from V and 7 bases from J, the junction kept 12 bases outside the gene matches. This CDR3 comprises 17 residues. CDR1 and CDR2 (germline): SGHAT, FQNNGV. CDR3 bases: TGTGCCAGCAGCTTAGGCCGAACAGGGGTCAGGATTGAAAAACTGTTTTTT. This gives the protein CASSLGRTGVRIEKLFF.

The rearrangement joins TRBV7-2 to TRBJ2-3, with no clear D. In germline, CDR1 is SGHTA, CDR2 FQGNSA. The V gene lost 5 bases and the J gene lost 2 bases, with 11 bases spanning the gap. The CDR3 totals 14 residues. For the CDR3, the DNA is TGTGCCAGCAGCCCCCGCATGGCCACAGATACGCAGTATTTT. Encoded protein: CASSPRMATDTQYF.

The V call is TRBV7-6, the J call TRBJ1-1; D unclear. Germline V gives CDR1 SGHVS, CDR2 FNYEAQ. The CDR3 covers 13 residues. V lost 1 base and J lost 6, with 9 bases in between. The CDR3 DNA follows: TGTGCCAGCAGCTTAGTAGGCATCGCTGAAGCTTTCTTT. It is translated as CASSLVGIAEAFF. Full variable domain (missing parts from reference TRBV7-6 and TRBJ1-1): GAGVSQSPRYKVTKRGQDVALRCDPISGHVSLYWYRQALGQGPEFLTYFNYEAQQDKSGLPNDRFSAERPEGSISTLTIQRTEQRDSAMYRCASSLVGIAEAFFGQGTRLTVV.

This chain connects TRBV11-2 to TRBJ2-5, with D uncertain. The CDR3 sequence is 13 residues long. Trimming removed 2 bases from V and 0 bases from J, with 4 bases in between. CDR1 and CDR2 from the germline V gene are SGHAT and FQNNGV. CDR3 sequence: CASSLSYQETQYF. Here the CDR3 DNA reads TGTGCCAGCAGCTTATCGTACCAAGAGACCCAGTACTTC.

The genes are TRBV19 and TRBJ1-1; D gene uncertain. V lost 6 bases and J 7 bases, leaving 12 bases between the germline ends. The length of the CDR3 is 12 residues. CDR1 and CDR2 from the germline V gene are LNHDA and SQIVND (reference sequence). The CDR3: CASRAGIDEAFF. Here the CDR3 DNA reads TGTGCCAGTAGGGCAGGAATAGATGAAGCTTTCTTT. Complete variable domain (other parts from reference TRBV19 and TRBJ1-1): DGGITQSPKYLFRKEGQNVTLSCEQNLNHDAMYWYRQDPGQGLRLIYYSQIVNDFQKGDIAEGYSVSREKKESFPLTVTSAQKNPTAFYLCASRAGIDEAFFGQGTRLTVV.

The chain carries TRBV6-5 and TRBJ2-7; 7 nucleotides line up with TRBD1. CDR1 and CDR2 from the germline V gene are MNHEY and SVGAGI. The CDR3 extends over 14 amino acids. With 6 bases clipped from V and 3 bases from J, the junction kept 8 bases outside the gene matches. The chain's CDR3 is CASSLPGQLYEQYF. The CDR3 DNA reads TGTGCCAGCAGCTTGCCGGGACAGCTCTACGAGCAGTACTTC.

The chain combines TRBV6-1 with TRBJ2-3; 7 bases line up with TRBD1. Trimming cost V 0 bases and J 6 bases; bases outside gene matches: 3. CDR1 and CDR2 from the germline V gene are MNHNS and SASEGT. This CDR3 is 14 amino acids long. The CDR3 region is CASSEAGGVDTQYF. The CDR3 nucleotides read TGTGCCAGCAGTGAAGCAGGGGGCGTGGATACGCAGTATTTT.

V gene TRBV11-3 combines with J gene TRBJ2-5, with TRBD2 as a possible D gene (6 bases). Trimming removed 2 bases at V and 3 bases at J, with 13 bases between. The germline gives CDR1 SGHNT, CDR2 YENEEA. The CDR3 has 15 amino acids. CDR3 sequence: CASSLSPGGKETQYF. Here the CDR3 DNA reads TGTGCCAGCAGCTTATCCCCCGGGGGAAAAGAGACCCAGTACTTC.

The rearrangement joins TRBV18 to TRBJ2-3, with TRBD2 as a possible D gene (6 bases). The CDR3 has 14 amino acids. Germline V gene sequence: CDR1 KGHSH, CDR2 LQKENI. Trimming cost V 6 bases and J 1 base, with 11 bases left between them. CDR3 nucleotide sequence: TGTGCCAGCTCCCTTTCGGGGGGCACAGATACGCAGTATTTT. Its translation: CASSLSGGTDTQYF.

The gene calls are TRBV28 and TRBJ1-5, with D unresolved. With 6 bases removed from V and 5 bases from J, the gap between germline ends came to 11 bases. The length of the CDR3 is 13 residues. From germline, CDR1 is MDHEN and CDR2 SYDVKM. CDR3 bases: TGTGCCAGCAGGTCTGGCCCATATCAGCCCCAGCATTTT. Its protein product is CASRSGPYQPQHF.

The genes are TRBV5-1 and TRBJ1-5; D is unresolved. The CDR3 sequence is 13 residues long. V was cut by 0 bases and J by 6 bases, with 7 bases left in between. Germline assignment: CDR1 SGHRS and CDR2 YFSETQ. CDR3 loop: CASSLGFGQPQHF. Here the CDR3 DNA reads TGCGCCAGCAGCTTGGGGTTCGGTCAGCCCCAGCATTTT.

This CDR3 is CASDERGNEQFF. The CDR3 DNA reads as TGTGCCAGCGATGAAAGGGGTAATGAGCAGTTCTTC. V gene TRBV2 combines with J gene TRBJ2-1, with D possibly TRBD1 on 5 matching bases. V was shortened by 8 bases and J by 7 bases, with 12 bases between the two germline ends. This CDR3 comprises 12 residues. Germline CDR1 is SNHLY and CDR2 is FYNNEI.

A few counts support this clone. V usage is TRBV5-4 and J usage is TRBJ2-7; 10 nucleotides line up with TRBD2. Germline CDR1 and CDR2: SGHNT and YYREEE (reference sequence). The CDR3 is 15 residues long. Unmatched junction bases numbered 6, after V lost 4 bases and J lost 2 bases. The CDR3 sequence is CASSLASGGAYEQYF. The CDR3 nucleotides read TGTGCCAGCAGCCTGGCTAGCGGGGGCGCCTACGAGCAGTACTTC.

With regard to this clone: An end of the junction does not agree with germline; a read error may underlie this. The V call is TRBV5-4, the J call TRBJ2-1, with D maybe TRBD1 (6 bases). The CDR3 runs to 16 residues. CDR1 SGHNT and CDR2 YYREEE come from the germline V gene (reference sequence). CDR3: CASSQDARGFYNEQFF. As DNA, the CDR3 is TGCGCCAGCAGCCAAGACGCTAGGGGGTTTTACAATGAGCAGTTCTTC.

In this sample, this clone is medium-sized. This chain joins TRBV6-4 and TRBJ2-1; TRBD2 agrees at 13 bases. Germline assignment: CDR1 MRHNA and CDR2 SNTAGT. This CDR3 contains 15 residues. V dropped 5 bases and J dropped 8; count of bases not matched to a gene: 6. This chain's CDR3 is CASSTGTSGIYEQFF. The CDR3 DNA follows: TGTGCCAGCAGTACCGGGACTAGCGGGATCTATGAGCAGTTCTTC.